Here is one T cell receptor beta chain with its context. Its antigen is unknown. No much larger clone is present one base from it, and per-base qualities are unavailable. The germline V end is reduced by 5 bases and the J end by 4 bases; junction bases left unmatched: 7. Counted from cysteine to phenylalanine, this CDR3 has 14 amino acids. Left in the record is the CDR3 DNA by itself, 42 bases read in frame from the first base. In the germline V gene (reference sequence), CDR1 corresponds to LNHDA and CDR2 to SQIVND. This record belongs to a study of T cell responses to AZD1222 COVID-19 vaccine (dated by TCRdb to the early 2020s). About the study as a whole: AZD1222 recipients given second doses at about 4 weeks or at about 12 weeks were pooled, since spike-specific TCR depth and breadth were not found to differ between the two schedules. Trial participants were enrolled by age into 18-55, 56-69 and 70-plus year subgroups, with approximately 150, 28 and 58 TCR-sequenced participants respectively. TCR sequencing covered fewer than 250 trial participants: 200 to 220 given two doses of AZD1222 and about 26 given two doses of MenACWY control vaccine. Here is what the overall study found, with its caveats: Participants were mostly white British and included more females than males, and it was suggested by the authors that clonal diversity may have been underestimated. In the small 56-69-year group, the increase in depth fell short of significance, most likely because of low power. Conclusions about previously exposed vaccinees are limited because only six or seven AZD1222 recipients were SARS-CoV-2 seropositive at baseline. After two AZD1222 doses, spike-specific TCR breadth and depth were significantly higher than at day 0 and than in MenACWY recipients. CD4 TCRs associated with the vaccine covered the entire spike protein, and the dominant responses were in regions 160-218 and 743-854. Reportedly, close to half of the unique spike-specific TCRs recognized epitopes lying outside the regions that are mutated in the B.1.351 and B.1.1.7 variants. Because no day 14 peak-response samples were available, repertoires were characterized only after the peak T cell response.

The time point label corresponds to: baseline before first vaccination. Samples from vaccinated people were obtained from the UK trials COV001 and COV002, which included a single-blind randomized controlled phase 2/3 trial of AZD1222 (ChAdOx1 nCoV-19) in healthy adults. For TCRbeta chain sequencing, PBMC samples were collected from trial participants at day 0 and at day 28 after the second dose. The CDR3 regions of human TCRbeta chains were analyzed by immunosequencing. The authors' analysis ran thus. Repertoire TCRs were checked for matches against a reference library of SARS-CoV-2-specific TCRs that had been generated using the MIRA antigen-specificity platform. Breadth was defined as the fraction of unique TCRs that were SARS-CoV-2-associated. Depth was defined as the fraction of total T cells that were SARS-CoV-2-associated. Using the MIRA data, every spike-specific TCR was mapped to the spike region that the TCR reacted to and assigned to either a CD4 or a CD8 class. Log10-transformed breadth and depth values were compared by one-way ANOVA with Sidak's multiple comparisons tests. TCRdb carries this immuneACCESS record with in-frame sequences only. Its versions omit some clonotypes, under half of them owing to an unresolved V gene in the studies checked, with the rest unexplained. V, J and clone size derive from that table, while D and trimming were established from the DNA sequence. This sample holds roughly 150,000 clones; under 95% were observed only once. Of the sample, 1.3% to 1.5% falls within the top ten clones.

Sequenced here: peripheral blood, sampled on day 0 of AZD1222 vaccination. This receptor was identified in an adult in good health. The sequence is built from TRBV19 and TRBJ1-2, with TRBD1 identical over 7 junction bases. The CDR3 region reads CASSADRVSYGYTF. In nucleotide form, the sequence is TGTGCCAGTAGTGCCGACAGGGTGAGCTATGGCTACACCTTC.